The clone carrying this TCR beta chain was recorded at least ten times. Its antigen is not identified. This specimen belongs to a study of neurological immune-mediated disorders. The cDNA was generated by 5'RACE with 10-nucleotide random UMIs. Using its own MiXCR run on the 5' RACE reads, TCRdb lists one record per CDR3 protein. The sample includes 50,000 to 65,000 distinct CDR3 sequences, roughly 3.5% of them seen just once. CDR3 length: 14 residues. Germline V gene sequence: CDR1 SGHRS, CDR2 YFSETQ. With 0 bases removed from V and 4 bases from J, the gap between germline ends came to 10 bases. Study-wide results and caveats: One related-CDR3 cluster, which may be a signature, held the repertoires of 18 of 34 multiple sclerosis patients after phylogenetic grouping. Whereas HTLV-1-associated myelopathy showed the most TCR clonal expansion, multiple sclerosis showed the least, with levels below those of healthy controls.

Sequencing used PBMCs. The sequence came from a man aged 25-45 years with multiple sclerosis. The rearrangement links TRBV5-1 to TRBJ1-1, with D tentatively TRBD1 (6 bases). The DNA for the CDR3 is TGCGCCAGCAGCTTGGCGGGAGGGGGCACTGAAGCTTTCTTT. It translates to CASSLAGGGTEAFF. The entire variable domain, with the rest obtained from reference TRBV5-1 and TRBJ1-1, is as follows: KAGVTQTPRYLIKTRGQQVTLSCSPISGHRSVSWYQQTPGQGLQFLFEYFSETQRNKGNFPGRFSGRQFSNSRSEMNVSTLELGDSALYLCASSLAGGGTEAFFGQGTRLTVV.